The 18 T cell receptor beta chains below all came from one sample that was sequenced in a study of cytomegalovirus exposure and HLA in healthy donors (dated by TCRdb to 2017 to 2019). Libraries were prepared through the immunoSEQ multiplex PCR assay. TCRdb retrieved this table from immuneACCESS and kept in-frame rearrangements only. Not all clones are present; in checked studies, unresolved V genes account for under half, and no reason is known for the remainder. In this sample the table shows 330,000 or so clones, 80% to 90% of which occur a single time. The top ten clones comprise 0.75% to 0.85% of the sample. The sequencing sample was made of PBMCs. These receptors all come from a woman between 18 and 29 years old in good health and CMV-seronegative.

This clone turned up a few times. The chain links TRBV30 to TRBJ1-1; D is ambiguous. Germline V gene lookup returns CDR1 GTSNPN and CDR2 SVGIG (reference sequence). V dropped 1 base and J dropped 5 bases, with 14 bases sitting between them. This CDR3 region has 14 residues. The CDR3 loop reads CAWSAMGGVTEAFF. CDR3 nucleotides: TGTGCCTGGAGTGCAATGGGAGGTGTAACTGAAGCTTTCTTT.

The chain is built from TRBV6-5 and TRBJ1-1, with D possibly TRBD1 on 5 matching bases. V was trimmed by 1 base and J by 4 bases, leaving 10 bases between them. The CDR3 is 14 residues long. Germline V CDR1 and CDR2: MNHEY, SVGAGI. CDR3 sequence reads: CASSYWRGGTEAFF. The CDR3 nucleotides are TGTGCCAGCAGTTACTGGAGGGGCGGCACTGAAGCTTTCTTT.

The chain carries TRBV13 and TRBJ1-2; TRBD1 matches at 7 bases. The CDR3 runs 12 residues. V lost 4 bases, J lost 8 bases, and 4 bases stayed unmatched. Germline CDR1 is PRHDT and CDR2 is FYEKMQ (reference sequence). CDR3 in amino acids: CASSWRQGGYTF. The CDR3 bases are TGTGCCAGCAGCTGGCGACAGGGAGGCTACACCTTC.

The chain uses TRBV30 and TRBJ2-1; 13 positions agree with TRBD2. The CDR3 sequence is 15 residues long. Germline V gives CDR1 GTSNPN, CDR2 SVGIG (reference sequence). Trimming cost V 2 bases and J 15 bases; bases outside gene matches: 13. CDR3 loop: CAWSPYRGLAGQLFF. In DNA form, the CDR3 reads TGTGCCTGGAGTCCTTACAGGGGACTAGCGGGGCAGTTGTTCTTC.

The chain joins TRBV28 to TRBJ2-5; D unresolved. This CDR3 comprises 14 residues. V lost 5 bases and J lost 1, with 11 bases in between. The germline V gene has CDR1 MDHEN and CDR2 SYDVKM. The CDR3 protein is CASSPADIQETQYF. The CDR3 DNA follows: TGTGCCAGCAGTCCGGCGGATATCCAAGAGACCCAGTACTTC.

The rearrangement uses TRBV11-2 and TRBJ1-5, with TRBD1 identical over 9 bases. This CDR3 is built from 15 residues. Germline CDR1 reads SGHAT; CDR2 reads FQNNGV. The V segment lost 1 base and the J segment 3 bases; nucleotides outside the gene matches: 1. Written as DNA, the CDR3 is TGTGCCAGCAGCTTAGGGACAGGGGTCAATCAGCCCCAGCATTTT. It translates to CASSLGTGVNQPQHF.

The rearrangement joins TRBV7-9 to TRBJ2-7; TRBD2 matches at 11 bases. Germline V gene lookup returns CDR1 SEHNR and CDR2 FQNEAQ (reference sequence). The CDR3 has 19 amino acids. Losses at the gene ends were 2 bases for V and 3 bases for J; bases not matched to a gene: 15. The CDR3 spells CASSLRTGVAGGNIYEQYF. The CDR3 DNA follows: TGTGCCAGCAGCTTAAGGACAGGGGTAGCGGGAGGGAATATCTACGAGCAGTACTTC.

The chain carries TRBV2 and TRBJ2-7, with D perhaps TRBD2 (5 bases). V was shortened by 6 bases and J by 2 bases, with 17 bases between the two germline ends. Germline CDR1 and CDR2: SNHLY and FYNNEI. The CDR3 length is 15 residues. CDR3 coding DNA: TGTGCCAGCAGACGCCAGGACTGGAGAGCCTACGAGCAGTACTTC. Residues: CASRRQDWRAYEQYF.

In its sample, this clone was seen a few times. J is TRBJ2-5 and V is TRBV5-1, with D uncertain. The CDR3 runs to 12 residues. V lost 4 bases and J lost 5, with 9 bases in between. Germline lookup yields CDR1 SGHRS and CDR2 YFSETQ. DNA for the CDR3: TGCGCCAGCAGCCCGCCCGGGGAGACCCAGTACTTC. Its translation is CASSPPGETQYF.

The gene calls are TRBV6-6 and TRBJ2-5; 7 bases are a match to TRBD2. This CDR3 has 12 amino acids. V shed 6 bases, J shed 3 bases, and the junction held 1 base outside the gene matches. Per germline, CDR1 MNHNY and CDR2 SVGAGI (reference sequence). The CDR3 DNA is TGTGCCAGCAGGGCGGGAGAAGAGACCCAGTACTTC. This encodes CASRAGEETQYF.

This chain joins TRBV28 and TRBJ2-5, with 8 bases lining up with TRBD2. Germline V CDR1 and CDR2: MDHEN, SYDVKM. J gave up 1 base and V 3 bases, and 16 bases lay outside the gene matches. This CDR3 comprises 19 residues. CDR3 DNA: TGTGCCAGCAGTTTTCGAGGTGGAGCGGGAGCCGGGGGCCAAGAGACCCAGTACTTC. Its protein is CASSFRGGAGAGGQETQYF.

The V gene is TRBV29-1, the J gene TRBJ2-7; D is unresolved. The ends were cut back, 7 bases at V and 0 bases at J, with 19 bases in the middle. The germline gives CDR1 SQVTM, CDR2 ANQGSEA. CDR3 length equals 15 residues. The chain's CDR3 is CSAVTLARSSYEQYF. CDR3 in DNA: TGCAGCGCAGTCACTCTGGCTAGAAGCTCCTACGAGCAGTACTTC.

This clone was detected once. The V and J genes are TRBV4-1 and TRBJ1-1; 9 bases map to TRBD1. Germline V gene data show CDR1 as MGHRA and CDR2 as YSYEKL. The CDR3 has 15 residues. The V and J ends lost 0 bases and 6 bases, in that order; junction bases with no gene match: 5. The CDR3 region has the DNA TGCGCCAGCAGCCAAGAGGCGTGGACAGGGGCTGAAGCTTTCTTT. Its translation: CASSQEAWTGAEAFF.

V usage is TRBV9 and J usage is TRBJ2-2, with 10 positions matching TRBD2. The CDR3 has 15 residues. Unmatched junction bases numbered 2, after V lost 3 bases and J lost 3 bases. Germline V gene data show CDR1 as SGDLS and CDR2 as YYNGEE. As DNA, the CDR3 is TGTGCCAGCAGCGGCACTAGCGGGGACACCGGGGAGCTGTTTTTT. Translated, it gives CASSGTSGDTGELFF.

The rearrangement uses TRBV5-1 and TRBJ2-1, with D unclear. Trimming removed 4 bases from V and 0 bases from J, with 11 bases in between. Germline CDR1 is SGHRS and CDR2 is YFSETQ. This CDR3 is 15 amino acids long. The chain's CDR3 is CASSPDLSSYNEQFF. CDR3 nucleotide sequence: TGCGCCAGCAGCCCCGACTTGAGCTCCTACAATGAGCAGTTCTTC.

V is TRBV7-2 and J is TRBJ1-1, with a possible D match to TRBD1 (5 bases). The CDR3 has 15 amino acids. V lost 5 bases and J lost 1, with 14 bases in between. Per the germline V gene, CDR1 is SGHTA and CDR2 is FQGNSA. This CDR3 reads CASSRAGQQNTEAFF. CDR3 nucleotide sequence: TGTGCCAGCAGCCGCGCGGGGCAGCAGAACACTGAAGCTTTCTTT.

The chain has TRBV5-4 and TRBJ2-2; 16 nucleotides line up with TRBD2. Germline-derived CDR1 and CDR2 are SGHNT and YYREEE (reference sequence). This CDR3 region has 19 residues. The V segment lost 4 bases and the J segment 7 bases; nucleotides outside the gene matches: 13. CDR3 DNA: TGTGCCAGCAGCCCCCCGGGACTAGCGGGAGGGCCGAGGATCGGGGAGCTGTTTTTT. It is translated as CASSPPGLAGGPRIGELFF.

CDR3 region: CASSLVGGNSYEQYF. CDR3 bases: TGTGCCAGCAGCTTAGTTGGAGGGAACTCCTACGAGCAGTACTTC. This chain uses TRBV7-2 with TRBJ2-7, with D maybe TRBD2 (6 bases). CDR1 is SGHTA and CDR2 is FQGNSA in the germline V gene. The CDR3 contains 15 residues. V lost 1 base and J lost 0, with 10 bases in between.